Here is one T cell receptor (beta chain) with its context. Its target is unknown. A much larger clone sits a single nucleotide away, making a read error possible. Samples came from axillary lymph nodes draining the breast cancer. This specimen comes from a study of breast tumors, draining lymph nodes, adjacent tissues. A single record per CDR3 protein comes from TCRdb applying MiXCR to the multiplex PCR reads. The table has 200,000 to 250,000 distinct CDR3 sequences, about 30% seen once. General study findings and limits: Tumor repertoires ranked between lymph nodes and nontumor tissue in diversity, with V and J gene preferences.

The clonotype originates from a female donor with breast cancer. Some clones in this sample may be carry-over from other donors' samples. Input material: axillary lymph node tissue.

The CDR3 DNA reads as TGTGCCAGCAGGCCCGCAGGGGGCTATGAAAAACTGTTTTTT. Translated: CASRPAGGYEKLFF. The V gene is TRBV28, the J gene TRBJ1-4, with 8 nucleotides matching TRBD1. The germline V gene encodes CDR1 MDHEN and CDR2 SYDVKM. With 6 bases clipped from V and 6 bases from J, the junction kept 6 bases outside the gene matches. The CDR3 runs 14 residues.